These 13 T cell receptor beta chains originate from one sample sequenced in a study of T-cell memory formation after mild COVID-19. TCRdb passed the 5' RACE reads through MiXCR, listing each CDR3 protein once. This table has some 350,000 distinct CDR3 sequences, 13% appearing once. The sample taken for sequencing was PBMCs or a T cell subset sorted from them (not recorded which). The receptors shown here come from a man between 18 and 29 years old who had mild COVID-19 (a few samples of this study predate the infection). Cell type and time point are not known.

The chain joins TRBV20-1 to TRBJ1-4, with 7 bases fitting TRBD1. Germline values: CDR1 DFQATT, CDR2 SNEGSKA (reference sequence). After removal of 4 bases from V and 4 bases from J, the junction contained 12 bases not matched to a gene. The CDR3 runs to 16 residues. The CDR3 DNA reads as TGCAGTGCTACAGGCAGGGGGACGGGGGATAATGAAAAACTGTTTTTT. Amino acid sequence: CSATGRGTGDNEKLFF.

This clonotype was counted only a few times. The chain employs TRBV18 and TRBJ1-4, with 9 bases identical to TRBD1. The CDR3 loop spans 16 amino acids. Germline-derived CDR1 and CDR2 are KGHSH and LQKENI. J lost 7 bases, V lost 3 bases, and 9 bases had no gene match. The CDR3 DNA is TGTGCCAGCTCACCCCCCGTTGGGGGACAGGGTGAAAAACTGTTTTTT. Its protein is CASSPPVGGQGEKLFF.

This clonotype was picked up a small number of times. The CDR3 nucleotides read TGTGCCAGCAGTTTACTGGGTGGAGGGGAGACCCAGTACTTC. Its protein is CASSLLGGGETQYF. The V call is TRBV27, the J call TRBJ2-5; D might be TRBD2 (6 bases). Trimming cost V 2 bases and J 5 bases, with 12 bases left between them. CDR1 and CDR2 from the germline V gene are MNHEY and SMNVEV (reference sequence). The CDR3 runs to 14 residues.

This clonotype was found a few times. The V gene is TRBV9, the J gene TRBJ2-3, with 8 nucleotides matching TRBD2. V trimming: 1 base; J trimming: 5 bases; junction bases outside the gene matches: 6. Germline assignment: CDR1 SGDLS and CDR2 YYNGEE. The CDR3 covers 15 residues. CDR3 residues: CASSVFELAGDTQYF. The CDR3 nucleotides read TGTGCCAGCAGCGTATTCGAGCTAGCGGGAGATACGCAGTATTTT.

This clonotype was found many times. In DNA form, the CDR3 reads TGTGCCAGCAGGGGACAGGGATACATAGGGAACATTCAGTACTTC. This encodes CASRGQGYIGNIQYF. The chain combines TRBV27 with TRBJ2-4, with 9 bases aligning to TRBD1. J lost 7 bases, V lost 6 bases, and 10 bases had no gene match. The CDR3 contains 15 residues. Germline CDR1 reads MNHEY; CDR2 reads SMNVEV (reference sequence).

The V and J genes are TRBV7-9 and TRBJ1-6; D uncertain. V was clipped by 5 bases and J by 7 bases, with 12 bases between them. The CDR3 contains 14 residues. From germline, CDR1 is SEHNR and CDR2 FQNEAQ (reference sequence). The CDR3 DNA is TGTGCCAGCAGCAACCAAGGTGGCAATTCACCCCTCCACTTT. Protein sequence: CASSNQGGNSPLHF.

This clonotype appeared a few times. As DNA, the CDR3 is TGTGCCAGCAGCGTAACCCCAGACAATGAGCAGTTCTTC. This encodes CASSVTPDNEQFF. J is TRBJ2-1 and V is TRBV9; D is unresolved. CDR1 is SGDLS, CDR2 YYNGEE, per germline. CDR3 size: 13 residues. Trimming left V 1 base short and J 5 bases short, with 7 bases between.

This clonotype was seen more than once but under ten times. CDR3 coding DNA: TGTGCCAGTAGTATGTACGCAGCTGGCTACACAGATACGCAGTATTTT. Its protein product is CASSMYAAGYTDTQYF. J is TRBJ2-3 and V is TRBV19, with D unresolved. V lost 3 bases to trimming and J lost 2 bases, with 15 bases between them. CDR1 and CDR2 from the germline V gene are LNHDA and SQIVND (reference sequence). CDR3 size: 16 residues.

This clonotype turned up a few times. CDR3 protein: CASSRGVSHYEQYV. DNA for the CDR3: TGTGCCAGCAGTCGCGGGGTGAGCCACTACGAGCAGTACGTC. This sequence joins TRBV6-2 or TRBV6-3 and TRBJ2-7; D might be TRBD2 (6 bases). The CDR3 totals 14 residues. The V end lost 5 bases, the J end lost 3 bases, and 14 bases lay between the germline ends. The V gene's germline CDR1 is MNHEY and CDR2 SVGEGT.

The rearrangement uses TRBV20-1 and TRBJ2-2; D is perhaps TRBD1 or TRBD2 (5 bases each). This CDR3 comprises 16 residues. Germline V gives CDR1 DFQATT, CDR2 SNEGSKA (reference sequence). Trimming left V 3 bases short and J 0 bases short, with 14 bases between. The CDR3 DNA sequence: TGCAGTGCTAGTGGTGGGGGACGTGCGAACACCGGGGAGCTGTTTTTT. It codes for CSASGGGRANTGELFF.

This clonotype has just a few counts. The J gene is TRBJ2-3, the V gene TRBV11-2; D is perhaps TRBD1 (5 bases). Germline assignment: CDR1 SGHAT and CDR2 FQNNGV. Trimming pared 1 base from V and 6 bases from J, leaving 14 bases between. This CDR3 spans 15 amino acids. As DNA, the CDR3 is TGTGCCAGCAGCTTAGGTCCCACTCAGGGCGATACGCAGTATTTT. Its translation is CASSLGPTQGDTQYF.

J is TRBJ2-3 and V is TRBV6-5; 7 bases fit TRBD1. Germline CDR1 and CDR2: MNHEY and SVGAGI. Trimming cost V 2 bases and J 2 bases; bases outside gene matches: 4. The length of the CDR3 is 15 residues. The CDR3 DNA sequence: TGTGCCAGCAGTTACAGGGGACAGATCACAGATACGCAGTATTTT. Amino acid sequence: CASSYRGQITDTQYF.

CDR3 coding DNA: TGTGCCAGCAGTTCGGGAGACGGGTTGTCCTACAATGAGCAGTTCTTC. Translated: CASSSGDGLSYNEQFF. The rearrangement links TRBV12-3 or TRBV12-4 to TRBJ2-1; a possible D gene is TRBD2 (6 bases). V dropped 4 bases and J dropped 1 base, with 14 bases sitting between them. This CDR3 region has 16 residues.